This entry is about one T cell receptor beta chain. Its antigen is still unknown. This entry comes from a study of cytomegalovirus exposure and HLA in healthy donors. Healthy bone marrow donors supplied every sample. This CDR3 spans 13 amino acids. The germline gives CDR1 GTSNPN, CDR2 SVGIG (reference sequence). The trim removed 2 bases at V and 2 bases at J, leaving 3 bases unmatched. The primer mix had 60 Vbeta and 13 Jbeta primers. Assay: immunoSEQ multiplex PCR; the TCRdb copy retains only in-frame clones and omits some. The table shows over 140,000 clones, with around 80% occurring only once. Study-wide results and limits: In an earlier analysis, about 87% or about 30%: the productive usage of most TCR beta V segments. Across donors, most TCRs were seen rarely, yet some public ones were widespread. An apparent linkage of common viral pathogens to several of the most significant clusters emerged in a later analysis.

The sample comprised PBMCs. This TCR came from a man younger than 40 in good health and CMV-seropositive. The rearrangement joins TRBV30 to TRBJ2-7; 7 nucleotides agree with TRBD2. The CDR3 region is CAWSSGTAYEQYF. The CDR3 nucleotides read TGTGCCTGGAGTAGCGGGACGGCCTACGAGCAGTACTTC.